This passage covers 20 T cell receptor beta chains from one sample sequenced in a study of shared clonotypes between healthy human individuals. CD45RO-negative, CCR7-selected cells formed the naive CD8 fraction, which excluded terminally differentiated effector memory CD45RA+ cells. Only in-frame clones appear in the TCRdb table, and some are missing; sequencing was by immunoSEQ multiplex PCR. Of 450,000 to 700,000 clones listed, over 95% are singletons. Sequencing input: naive CD8+ T cells sorted from blood. The origin of the receptors is a woman aged 25 to 45 in good health.

The DNA of the CDR3 is TGTGCCAGTAGTATCGTCGTTTGGTCTTACGAGCAGTACTTC. This sequence encodes CASSIVVWSYEQYF. V and J are TRBV19 and TRBJ2-7, with unresolved D. Per the germline V gene, CDR1 is LNHDA and CDR2 is SQIVND (reference sequence). Trimming shortened V by 3 bases and J by 4 bases, and 13 bases separated the two germline ends. This CDR3 has 14 amino acids.

The chain uses TRBV29-1 and TRBJ1-1; 8 bases match TRBD1. The CDR3 spans 13 residues. V was clipped by 6 bases and J by 1 base; unmatched bases: 4. The germline V gene has CDR1 SQVTM and CDR2 ANQGSEA. In DNA, the CDR3 is TGCAGCGTACCCCAGGGGGCGAACACTGAAGCTTTCTTT. Amino acid sequence: CSVPQGANTEAFF.

For the CDR3, the DNA is TGCGCCAGCAGCTTGGAAGCGGGAGGGCTGGATGAGCAGTTCTTC. Its translation is CASSLEAGGLDEQFF. The chain joins TRBV5-1 to TRBJ2-1, with TRBD2 matching over 10 bases. Germline CDR1 and CDR2: SGHRS and YFSETQ. Trimming cost V 0 bases and J 8 bases; bases outside gene matches: 5. This CDR3 region has 15 residues.

The chain uses TRBV6-6 and TRBJ1-5; D ambiguous. V gave up 5 bases and J gave up 0 bases, with 8 bases separating them. There are 14 residues in the CDR3. The germline CDR1 and CDR2 sequences are MNHNY and SVGAGI (reference sequence). CDR3: CASSGGVSNQPQHF. The DNA for the CDR3 is TGTGCCAGCAGTGGCGGCGTTAGCAATCAGCCCCAGCATTTT.

The chain uses TRBV27 and TRBJ2-7; 8 nucleotides line up with TRBD2. Germline V gene sequence: CDR1 MNHEY, CDR2 SMNVEV (reference sequence). The CDR3 totals 16 residues. V was clipped by 2 bases and J by 5 bases; unmatched bases: 11. CDR3 nucleotides: TGTGCCAGCAGTTTAGGTTGGGGGACTAGTCAAGACGAGCAGTACTTC. Residues: CASSLGWGTSQDEQYF.

The chain is built from TRBV19 and TRBJ2-5; D is unresolved. CDR1 and CDR2 from the germline V gene are LNHDA and SQIVND (reference sequence). The CDR3 totals 14 residues. V was shortened by 3 bases and J by 3 bases, with 11 bases between the two germline ends. The CDR3 DNA reads TGTGCCAGTAGTATTACGGAATTCGAAGAGACCCAGTACTTC. Protein sequence: CASSITEFEETQYF.

V and J are TRBV28 and TRBJ1-5, with no clear D. This CDR3 contains 14 residues. The germline V gene encodes CDR1 MDHEN and CDR2 SYDVKM. Deletions cut 7 bases from V and 10 bases from J, with 20 bases between. This CDR3 is CASTHQARRQPQHF. The CDR3 DNA reads TGTGCCAGCACCCACCAGGCGAGGAGGCAACCCCAGCATTTT.

The CDR3: CASSLDSGSQNEQFF. As DNA, the CDR3 is TGTGCCAGCAGCTTGGACAGCGGGAGTCAAAATGAGCAGTTCTTC. The chain carries TRBV5-6 and TRBJ2-1; TRBD2 matches 8 bases. The CDR3 extends over 15 amino acids. Trimming removed 0 bases from V and 7 bases from J; junction bases left unmatched: 6. In germline, CDR1 is SGHDT, CDR2 YYEEEE.

The V gene is TRBV19, the J gene TRBJ2-7; 7 nucleotides align to TRBD1. V trimming: 5 bases; J trimming: 0 bases; junction bases outside the gene matches: 4. The CDR3 runs 14 residues. Germline V lookup: CDR1 LNHDA, CDR2 SQIVND (reference sequence). This CDR3 reads CASSAGQVSYEQYF. CDR3 DNA: TGTGCCAGTAGTGCCGGACAGGTCTCCTACGAGCAGTACTTC.

About this clone: Other DNA sequences in this sample translate to the same CDR3. This sequence joins TRBV5-1 and TRBJ2-2; TRBD1 aligns across 7 bases. This CDR3 is 15 amino acids long. J was trimmed by 1 base and V by 4 bases; bases with no gene match: 4. The germline gives CDR1 SGHRS, CDR2 YFSETQ. CDR3 region: CASSPGTENTGELFF. CDR3 DNA: TGCGCCAGCAGCCCCGGGACAGAGAACACCGGGGAGCTGTTTTTT.

V is TRBV6-5 and J is TRBJ2-7; 7 bases align to TRBD1. Germline CDR1 is MNHEY and CDR2 is SVGAGI. Unmatched junction bases numbered 10, after V lost 5 bases and J lost 6 bases. The CDR3 is made up of 14 amino acids. CDR3 nucleotides: TGTGCCAGCAGTACCCCGACAGGGTCGGGCGAGCAGTACTTC. Amino acids: CASSTPTGSGEQYF.

The J gene is TRBJ2-7, the V gene TRBV4-2; D remains ambiguous. The CDR3 has 15 residues. Trimming shortened V by 0 bases and J by 0 bases, and 9 bases separated the two germline ends. The germline CDR1 and CDR2 sequences are LGHNA and YNFKEQ. The CDR3 nucleotides are TGTGCCAGCAGCCAAGAAACCCAGTACTCCTACGAGCAGTACTTC. It yields the protein CASSQETQYSYEQYF.

The chain combines TRBV19 with TRBJ1-5; 8 bases fit TRBD1. V gave up 6 bases and J gave up 3 bases; unmatched junction bases: 13. CDR3 length: 17 amino acids. Germline CDR1 is LNHDA and CDR2 is SQIVND (reference sequence). CDR3 residues: CASRQDREASINQPQHF. The CDR3 nucleotides read TGTGCCAGTAGGCAGGACAGGGAGGCAAGTATCAATCAGCCCCAGCATTTT.

The chain links TRBV9 to TRBJ2-1; possible D gene TRBD2, 5 bases. V was cut by 0 bases and J by 7 bases, with 14 bases left in between. This CDR3 comprises 15 residues. In germline, CDR1 is SGDLS, CDR2 YYNGEE. CDR3 in DNA: TGTGCCAGCAGCGTAGTGTCGGGATTTGGTAATGAGCAGTTCTTC. Its protein product is CASSVVSGFGNEQFF.

The chain recombines TRBV4-1 with TRBJ1-1; TRBD1 matches 7 bases. The CDR3 spans 15 residues. V lost 7 bases, J lost 4 bases, and 12 bases stayed unmatched. Germline CDR1 and CDR2: MGHRA and YSYEKL. The CDR3 bases are TGCGCCAGCAAAGTGACAGGGAGGTCTGGCACTGAAGCTTTCTTT. Encoded protein: CASKVTGRSGTEAFF.

The V and J genes are TRBV9 and TRBJ1-1; D call uncertain. This CDR3 is 14 amino acids long. The germline V gene encodes CDR1 SGDLS and CDR2 YYNGEE. The V end was cut by 0 bases, the J end by 5 bases, with 11 bases between. In nucleotides, the CDR3 is TGTGCCAGCAGCGTAGGGGTTGTGAGGACTGAAGCTTTCTTT. This encodes CASSVGVVRTEAFF. The variable domain in full, completed from reference TRBV9 and TRBJ1-1, reads DSGVTQTPKHLITATGQRVTLRCSPRSGDLSVYWYQQSLDQGLQFLIQYYNGEERAKGNILERFSAQQFPDLHSELNLSSLELGDSALYFCASSVGVVRTEAFFGQGTRLTVV.

The chain links TRBV28 to TRBJ2-1, with D unresolved. The ends were cut back, 3 bases at V and 6 bases at J, with 6 bases in the middle. Germline V gene sequence: CDR1 MDHEN, CDR2 SYDVKM. The CDR3 runs to 12 residues. The CDR3 here is CASSFLLNEQFF. The CDR3, as DNA: TGTGCCAGCAGTTTCCTTCTCAATGAGCAGTTCTTC. The variable domain in full, with the rest retrieved from reference TRBV28 and TRBJ2-1, is DVKVTQSSRYLVKRTGEKVFLECVQDMDHENMFWYRQDPGLGLRLIYFSYDVKMKEKGDIPEGYSVSREKKERFSLILESASTNQTSMYLCASSFLLNEQFFGPGTRLTVL.

This clone appeared a few times. This rearrangement joins TRBV4-1 to TRBJ1-5; D is ambiguous. The CDR3 extends over 16 amino acids. Germline V CDR1 and CDR2: MGHRA, YSYEKL. Trimming shortened V by 2 bases and J by 4 bases, and 15 bases separated the two germline ends. The CDR3 reads CASSQSAQVLNQPQHF. CDR3 DNA sequence: TGCGCCAGCAGCCAATCTGCGCAGGTCCTAAATCAGCCCCAGCATTTT.

The chain employs TRBV18 and TRBJ2-1, with D maybe TRBD2 (5 bases). The CDR3 has 18 amino acids. Germline V lookup: CDR1 KGHSH, CDR2 LQKENI. V lost 4 bases and J lost 0, with 19 bases in between. CDR3 nucleotide sequence: TGTGCCAGCTCACGGAAGGACTCTTCGACGGTCTCCTACAATGAGCAGTTCTTC. Its translation is CASSRKDSSTVSYNEQFF. The full variable domain, with the rest looked up from reference TRBV18 and TRBJ2-1, is NAGVMQNPRHLVRRRGQEARLRCSPMKGHSHVYWYRQLPEEGLKFMVYLQKENIIDESGMPKERFSAEFPKEGPSILRIQQVVRGDSAAYFCASSRKDSSTVSYNEQFFGPGTRLTVL.

V and J are TRBV4-2 and TRBJ2-7; the D gene is possibly TRBD2 (6 bases). The germline V gene has CDR1 LGHNA and CDR2 YNFKEQ. Trimming pared 0 bases from V and 2 bases from J, leaving 20 bases between. CDR3 size: 18 residues. The CDR3, as DNA: TGTGCCAGCAGCCAAGATAAAGTATGGGGGACTCCCGCCTACGAGCAGTACTTC. Translation: CASSQDKVWGTPAYEQYF.